These T cell receptor beta chains were read from a single sample in a study of blood T cell repertoires in COVID-19. Profiled with immunoSEQ multiplex PCR; TCRdb holds only in-frame clones, not every one. The sample carries 50,000 to 65,000 clones, approximately 88% recorded once. Sequencing was done on a sample of peripheral blood. These receptors were taken from a man aged 45-65 years with active COVID-19. Both conserved end residues are part of each CDR3. A D gene is named only where the DNA matches it firmly. The size entry is marked missing in some rows and otherwise reads once, few, many or a size class.

J gene,clone size,D gene,V gene,CDR3 protein,CDR3 DNA
TRBJ1-2,NA,NA,TRBV15,CATSRDTGNYGYTF,TGTGCCACCAGCAGGGACACCGGTAACTATGGCTACACCTTC
TRBJ2-2,NA,NA,TRBV7-3,CASSLISGDLVTGELFF,TGTGCCAGCAGCTTAATTTCTGGAGACCTAGTCACCGGGGAGCTGTTTTTT
TRBJ2-5,once,NA,TRBV10-3,CAISEHSRAQETQYF,TGTGCCATCAGTGAGCATTCCAGGGCTCAAGAGACCCAGTACTTC
TRBJ2-5,NA,TRBD2,TRBV7-3,CASSSAGGPAETQYF,TGTGCCAGCAGTTCAGCGGGGGGGCCAGCCGAGACCCAGTACTTC
TRBJ2-2,NA,NA,TRBV3-1/TRBV3-2,CATLRDRNTGELFF,TGTGCCACCCTCCGGGATCGGAACACCGGGGAGCTGTTTTTT
TRBJ2-2,NA,NA,TRBV4-1,CASSQGFLGAGELFF,TGCGCCAGCAGCCAAGGCTTCCTAGGGGCCGGGGAGCTGTTTTTT
TRBJ2-1,NA,TRBD1,TRBV9,CASSRGTGSYNEQFF,TGTGCCAGCAGCAGAGGGACAGGATCTTACAATGAGCAGTTCTTC
TRBJ2-5,NA,TRBD2,TRBV7-2,CASSLAGGRETQYF,TGTGCCAGCAGCCTAGCGGGGGGGAGGGAGACCCAGTACTTC
TRBJ2-7,NA,NA,TRBV5-4,CASSLGQNEQYF,TGTGCCAGCAGCTTGGGACAAAACGAGCAGTACTTC
TRBJ1-2,NA,NA,TRBV10-2,CASMRGRDYGYTF,TGCGCCAGCATGAGGGGGAGGGACTATGGCTACACCTTC
TRBJ2-2,NA,NA,TRBV3-1/TRBV3-2,CASSQDGGRETGELFF,TGTGCCAGCAGCCAAGACGGCGGCCGTGAGACCGGGGAGCTGTTTTTT
TRBJ2-5,NA,TRBD1,TRBV2,CASSVTGAGAETQYF,TGTGCCAGCAGCGTGACAGGGGCTGGAGCAGAGACCCAGTACTTC
TRBJ1-1,NA,TRBD1,TRBV5-1,CASSWDRGPLNTEAFF,TGCGCCAGCAGCTGGGACAGGGGGCCGTTGAACACTGAAGCTTTCTTT
TRBJ1-1,once,TRBD1,TRBV5-1,CASSSDRTAEAFF,TGCGCCAGCAGCTCGGACAGGACTGCTGAAGCTTTCTTT
TRBJ1-1,NA,NA,TRBV25-1,CASSTGAGRTEAFF,TGTGCCAGCAGTACTGGGGCAGGGCGTACTGAAGCTTTCTTT
TRBJ1-6,NA,NA,TRBV28,CASKGAYNSPLHF,TGTGCCAGCAAGGGGGCCTATAATTCACCCCTCCACTTT
TRBJ2-2,NA,NA,TRBV29-1,CSVVGGGGAGGGELFF,TGCAGCGTTGTAGGCGGAGGGGGCGCGGGTGGCGGGGAGCTGTTTTTT
TRBJ2-1,NA,NA,TRBV3-1/TRBV3-2,CASSQLEGGEQFF,TGTGCCAGCAGCCAGCTCGAGGGAGGTGAGCAGTTCTTC
TRBJ1-1,NA,NA,TRBV5-8,CASSFSYWTEAFF,TGTGCCAGCAGCTTCTCTTACTGGACTGAAGCTTTCTTT
TRBJ1-5,NA,TRBD1,TRBV29-1,CSVETGEINQPQHF,TGCAGCGTGGAGACAGGGGAAATCAATCAGCCCCAGCATTTT
TRBJ1-1,NA,NA,TRBV3-1/TRBV3-2,CASSRGQLGDTEAFF,TGTGCCAGCAGCCGGGGACAACTGGGGGACACTGAAGCTTTCTTT
TRBJ1-5,NA,NA,TRBV19,CASSIPGVLQPQHF,TGTGCCAGTAGTATACCAGGCGTACTTCAGCCCCAGCATTTT
TRBJ1-1,NA,TRBD1,TRBV5-1,CASSLEVGGRGSTEAFF,TGCGCCAGCAGCTTGGAGGTCGGGGGCAGGGGGAGCACTGAAGCTTTCTTT
TRBJ2-7,NA,NA,TRBV5-4,CASSPQDSLSSYEQYF,TGTGCCAGCAGCCCCCAAGACAGCCTTAGCTCCTACGAGCAGTACTTC
TRBJ2-2,NA,NA,TRBV28,CASSLRNTGELFF,TGTGCCAGCAGTTTGAGGAACACCGGGGAGCTGTTTTTT
TRBJ2-5,few,TRBD2,TRBV5-1,CASSRSPLAGGQETQYF,TGCGCCAGCAGCCGGTCGCCCCTAGCGGGGGGACAAGAGACCCAGTACTTC
TRBJ2-3,NA,NA,TRBV7-9,CASSQDSTDTQYF,TGTGCCAGCAGCCAAGACTCCACAGATACGCAGTATTTT
TRBJ2-5,NA,TRBD2,TRBV9,CASSGWRGETQYF,TGTGCCAGCAGCGGGTGGCGGGGGGAGACCCAGTACTTC
TRBJ2-5,NA,NA,TRBV11-3,CASSLDTQETQYF,TGTGCCAGCAGTTTGGACACCCAAGAGACCCAGTACTTC
TRBJ1-2,few,TRBD1,TRBV4-2,CASSQVSQGAGGYTF,TGTGCCAGCAGCCAAGTTTCGCAGGGGGCTGGCGGCTACACCTTC
TRBJ1-2,NA,NA,TRBV6-5,CASSYSGRDTGYTF,TGTGCCAGCAGTTACTCAGGCCGGGATACAGGCTACACCTTC
TRBJ2-1,NA,NA,TRBV2,CASLQGHNEQFF,TGTGCCAGCCTACAGGGCCACAATGAGCAGTTCTTC
TRBJ1-2,NA,NA,TRBV12-3/TRBV12-4,CASSLAGVHTF,TGTGCCAGCAGTTTAGCAGGGGTTCACACCTTC
TRBJ1-5,NA,NA,TRBV10-3,CAISDGDQPQHF,TGTGCCATCAGTGATGGAGATCAGCCCCAGCATTTT
TRBJ1-4,NA,TRBD1,TRBV28,CASNSPDRAVTNEKLFF,TGTGCCAGCAATTCCCCCGACAGGGCTGTAACTAATGAAAAACTGTTTTTT
TRBJ1-1,NA,TRBD1,TRBV11-2,CASSLAYRGNTEAFF,TGTGCCAGCAGCTTAGCCTACAGGGGGAACACTGAAGCTTTCTTT
TRBJ1-5,NA,NA,TRBV12-3/TRBV12-4,CASSFSSNQPQHF,TGTGCCAGCAGTTTCTCCAGCAATCAGCCCCAGCATTTT
TRBJ2-1,NA,TRBD2,TRBV10-3,CAISYSGTSGAYNEQFF,TGTGCCATCAGCTACTCCGGGACTAGCGGGGCCTACAATGAGCAGTTCTTC
TRBJ2-5,NA,NA,TRBV5-1,CASSLGESVQETQYF,TGCGCCAGCAGCTTAGGAGAGTCAGTGCAAGAGACCCAGTACTTC
TRBJ2-1,few,TRBD1,TRBV5-1,CASTIPGQGANEQFF,TGCGCCTCTACCATACCGGGACAGGGGGCGAATGAGCAGTTCTTC
TRBJ1-5,NA,TRBD1,TRBV7-9,CASSSGQDFYSNQPQHF,TGTGCCAGCAGCTCGGGACAGGACTTTTATAGCAATCAGCCCCAGCATTTT
TRBJ2-1,NA,NA,TRBV27,CASSLLRPGLGNNEQFF,TGTGCCAGCAGTTTATTGCGTCCAGGGTTAGGAAACAATGAGCAGTTCTTC
TRBJ2-1,few,TRBD2,TRBV6-5,CASSYEGTRAYNEQFF,TGTGCCAGCAGTTACGAGGGGACTAGAGCCTACAATGAGCAGTTCTTC
TRBJ2-7,NA,NA,TRBV12-3/TRBV12-4,CASSLAGSHEQYF,TGTGCCAGCAGTTTGGCAGGTTCCCACGAGCAGTACTTC
TRBJ2-5,NA,TRBD2,TRBV20-1,CSASLSGGQETQYF,TGCAGTGCTAGTCTTAGCGGGGGACAAGAGACCCAGTACTTC
TRBJ1-1,NA,NA,TRBV7-9,CASSLAGNTEAFF,TGTGCCAGCAGCTTGGCTGGGAACACTGAAGCTTTCTTT
TRBJ2-1,NA,NA,TRBV10-3,CASGPGDNEQFF,TGTGCCTCCGGTCCGGGGGACAATGAGCAGTTCTTC
TRBJ2-1,NA,NA,TRBV7-3,CASSLGTSGEQFF,TGTGCCAGCAGCTTAGGGACTTCGGGTGAGCAGTTCTTC
TRBJ1-5,NA,TRBD1,TRBV4-3,CASSQDGTVSNQPQHF,TGCGCCAGCAGCCAAGACGGGACAGTTAGCAATCAGCCCCAGCATTTT
TRBJ2-2,few,NA,TRBV10-3,CATQTGSSNTGELFF,TGTGCCACCCAGACCGGGTCTTCGAACACCGGGGAGCTGTTTTTT
TRBJ2-7,once,NA,TRBV27,CASSQTRAHEQYF,TGTGCCAGCAGTCAAACGAGGGCCCACGAGCAGTACTTC
TRBJ1-2,once,TRBD1,TRBV15,CATSRETGTGILVNGYTF,TGTGCCACCAGCAGAGAAACCGGGACAGGGATCCTCGTAAATGGCTACACCTTC
TRBJ2-5,NA,TRBD1,TRBV5-1,CASSLTGGQETQYF,TGCGCCAGCAGCCTGACAGGGGGCCAAGAGACCCAGTACTTC